This is a list of T cell receptor beta chains from one sample in a study of response to subunit inactivated influenza vaccine. TCRdb re-called the RT-PCR reads with MiXCR, one entry per CDR3 protein. The repertoire has about half a million distinct CDR3 sequences, 10% to 11% of them found once; the top ten carry approximately 12%. The sample was PBMCs from blood, taken around seven weeks after vaccination. These receptors were collected from a man in his fifties who received an inactivated influenza vaccine. Each CDR3 is given with its conserved first and last residue. Each record gives: D gene, V gene, clone size, J gene, CDR3 protein, CDR3 DNA. D genes are given only for firm matches. The size field is filled for only some rows; it gives once, few, many or a size class.

>TRBD2|TRBV12-3/TRBV12-4|-|TRBJ2-7
CASSLGLAGTSYEQYF
TGTGCCAGCAGTTTAGGACTAGCGGGGACTTCCTACGAGCAGTACTTC
>TRBD1|TRBV7-2|few|TRBJ2-3
CATRGRISTDTQYF
TGTGCCACCAGGGGGAGAATAAGCACAGATACGCAGTATTTT
>TRBD2|TRBV7-2|few|TRBJ2-3
CASSSGGATDTQYF
TGTGCCAGCAGCTCCGGGGGGGCTACAGATACGCAGTATTTT
>-|TRBV2|-|TRBJ2-5
CASRSYETQYF
TGTGCCAGCAGGAGTTATGAGACCCAGTACTTC
>-|TRBV6-2/TRBV6-3|few|TRBJ1-2
CASRRQDYGYTF
TGTGCCAGCAGACGACAGGACTATGGCTACACCTTC
>TRBD2|TRBV7-2|-|TRBJ2-7
CASSEGLAGGSYEQYF
TGTGCCAGCAGCGAGGGACTAGCGGGAGGTTCCTACGAGCAGTACTTC
>-|TRBV12-3/TRBV12-4|many|TRBJ1-1
CASSQNRAEAFF
TGTGCCAGCAGCCAAAACAGGGCTGAAGCTTTCTTT
>-|TRBV3-1|-|TRBJ1-5
CATSLAQGCEDQPQHF
TGTGCCACCAGCCTCGCACAGGGTTGCGAGGATCAGCCCCAGCATTTT
>TRBD1|TRBV20-1|-|TRBJ1-2
CSAYSGQGAYGYTF
TGCAGTGCATATTCGGGACAGGGGGCCTATGGCTACACCTTC
>-|TRBV20-1|-|TRBJ2-3
CSADQRACTDTQYF
TGCAGTGCTGACCAGCGGGCCTGCACAGATACGCAGTATTTT
>TRBD2|TRBV11-2|many|TRBJ2-1
CASSLDPVLGKREGDEQFF
TGTGCCAGCAGCTTAGACCCCGTTCTCGGGAAGCGGGAGGGCGATGAGCAGTTCTTC
>-|TRBV9|-|TRBJ2-2
CASSVATGGELFF
TGTGCCAGCAGCGTAGCTACCGGCGGGGAGCTGTTTTTT
>TRBD1|TRBV7-2|many|TRBJ1-3
CASRRTGSSGNTIYF
TGTGCCAGCAGAAGGACAGGGAGCTCTGGAAACACCATATATTTT
>-|TRBV7-9|few|TRBJ2-3
CASSIRSGSDTQYF
TGTGCCAGCAGCATACGGTCGGGTTCAGATACGCAGTATTTT
>TRBD2|TRBV13|few|TRBJ2-3
CASSIETSGITDTQYF
TGTGCCAGCAGCATCGAGACTAGCGGGATCACAGATACGCAGTATTTT
>-|TRBV9|-|TRBJ1-2
CASSAVGPLGDYTF
TGTGCCAGCAGCGCCGTCGGACCGCTCGGGGACTACACCTTC
>-|TRBV5-1|many|TRBJ1-1
CASSPQEGVGTEAFF
TGCGCCAGCAGCCCTCAGGAGGGGGTGGGCACTGAAGCTTTCTTT
>TRBD2|TRBV27|few|TRBJ2-4
CASRRWASGGKNIQYF
TGTGCCAGCAGGAGGTGGGCGAGCGGGGGAAAAAACATTCAGTACTTC
>TRBD2|TRBV5-1|-|TRBJ2-3
CASRPSGTGDTQYF
TGCGCCAGCAGGCCTAGCGGGACGGGAGATACGCAGTATTTT
>-|TRBV29-1|few|TRBJ2-7
CSVGLRLSYEQYF
TGCAGCGTTGGTCTCAGACTCTCCTACGAGCAGTACTTC
>TRBD2|TRBV3-1|many|TRBJ2-7
CASSWTSGGREQYF
TGTGCCAGCAGCTGGACTAGCGGGGGGAGAGAGCAGTACTTC
>TRBD1|TRBV29-1|-|TRBJ2-3
CSLAGTVTDTQYF
TGCAGCTTAGCCGGGACAGTCACAGATACGCAGTATTTT
>TRBD2|TRBV10-3|many|TRBJ2-1
CATQPAGGHEQFF
TGTGCCACCCAGCCAGCGGGAGGGCATGAGCAGTTCTTC
>-|TRBV5-1|many|TRBJ2-7
CASSLPGTHYEQYF
TGCGCCAGCAGCTTGCCCGGGACACACTACGAGCAGTACTTC
>-|TRBV5-1|many|TRBJ2-3
CASSAPASTDTQYF
TGCGCCAGCAGCGCCCCGGCTAGCACAGATACGCAGTATTTT
>TRBD1|TRBV10-3|-|TRBJ2-1
CAISESKTGGNEQFF
TGTGCCATCAGTGAGTCGAAGACAGGGGGCAATGAGCAGTTCTTC
>-|TRBV5-8|few|TRBJ1-2
CASSPERRTSNYGYTF
TGTGCCAGCAGCCCGGAACGGCGGACGTCTAACTATGGCTACACCTTC
>-|TRBV20-1|-|TRBJ2-2
CTARAGTNTGELFF
TGCACTGCTAGAGCTGGTACGAACACCGGGGAGCTGTTTTTT
>TRBD2|TRBV2|few|TRBJ2-1
CASSAGLASNEQFF
TGTGCCAGCAGTGCCGGACTAGCCTCTAATGAGCAGTTCTTC
>TRBD1|TRBV5-1|-|TRBJ1-1
CASSHKEWDSSAFF
TGCGCCAGCAGCCACAAGGAGTGGGACAGTTCCGCTTTCTTT
>TRBD2|TRBV4-3|many|TRBJ2-5
CASSLRGGGSRLYQETQYF
TGCGCCAGCAGCTTGCGGGGCGGGGGGTCTAGGTTATACCAAGAGACCCAGTACTTC
>TRBD2|TRBV7-6|-|TRBJ2-7
CASSHPSGGIDEQYF
TGTGCCAGCAGCCATCCTAGCGGTGGGATCGACGAGCAGTACTTC
>-|TRBV4-2|-|TRBJ2-1
CASSQAGSNNEQFF
TGTGCCAGCAGCCAAGCGGGATCAAACAATGAGCAGTTCTTC
>-|TRBV12-3/TRBV12-4|few|TRBJ2-1
CASSFWEWSYNEQFF
TGTGCCAGCAGTTTTTGGGAGTGGTCCTACAATGAGCAGTTCTTC
>-|TRBV6-5|few|TRBJ1-2
CASSYSAVSNYGYTF
TGTGCCAGCAGTTACTCTGCCGTCTCCAACTATGGCTACACCTTC
>-|TRBV3-1|few|TRBJ2-7
CASSQAWAGGYEQYF
TGTGCCAGCAGCCAAGCATGGGCCGGAGGCTACGAGCAGTACTTC
>TRBD2|TRBV15|few|TRBJ2-5
CATSRGTREQETQYF
TGTGCCACCAGCAGAGGAACGCGGGAGCAAGAGACCCAGTACTTC
>-|TRBV25-1|-|TRBJ1-6
CASSESLGNSPLHF
TGTGCCAGCAGTGAATCTCTGGGGAATTCACCCCTCCACTTT
>TRBD1|TRBV20-1|-|TRBJ1-5
CSARVGQGGDQPQHF
TGCAGTGCTAGAGTGGGGCAGGGGGGTGATCAGCCCCAGCATTTT
>TRBD1|TRBV4-2|-|TRBJ2-2
CASSQRVQGPRYTGELFF
TGTGCCAGCAGCCAAAGGGTACAGGGGCCGCGGTACACCGGGGAGCTGTTTTTT
>-|TRBV5-1|-|TRBJ2-6
CASEGANVLTF
TGCGCCAGCGAGGGGGCCAACGTCCTGACTTTC
>-|TRBV7-2|-|TRBJ2-7
CASSPEGVNEQYF
TGTGCCAGCAGCCCAGAGGGCGTCAACGAGCAGTACTTC